This T cell receptor beta chain was found in a study of cytomegalovirus exposure and HLA in healthy donors. Study-level points and caveats: The analysis excluded some indistinguishable V segments, including TRBV6-2 and TRBV6-3.

This CDR3 is built from 15 residues. The trim removed 2 bases at V and 6 bases at J, leaving 6 bases unmatched. Germline loops: CDR1 MNHNY, CDR2 SVGAGI (reference sequence). Note on this clone: Its target is unknown.

Researchers ran the PCR with 60 Vbeta and 13 Jbeta primers. Assay: immunoSEQ multiplex PCR; the TCRdb copy retains only in-frame clones and omits some. The table for this sample gives about 88,000 clones. The chain couples TRBV6-6 to TRBJ2-3; 9 nucleotides agree with TRBD2. This clonotype was sampled from a girl aged 5 to 17 in good health and CMV-seropositive. Sequencing was done on a sample of PBMCs. CDR3 residues: CASSYGPSGADTQYF. CDR3 DNA: TGTGCCAGCAGTTACGGGCCTAGCGGGGCCGATACGCAGTATTTT.